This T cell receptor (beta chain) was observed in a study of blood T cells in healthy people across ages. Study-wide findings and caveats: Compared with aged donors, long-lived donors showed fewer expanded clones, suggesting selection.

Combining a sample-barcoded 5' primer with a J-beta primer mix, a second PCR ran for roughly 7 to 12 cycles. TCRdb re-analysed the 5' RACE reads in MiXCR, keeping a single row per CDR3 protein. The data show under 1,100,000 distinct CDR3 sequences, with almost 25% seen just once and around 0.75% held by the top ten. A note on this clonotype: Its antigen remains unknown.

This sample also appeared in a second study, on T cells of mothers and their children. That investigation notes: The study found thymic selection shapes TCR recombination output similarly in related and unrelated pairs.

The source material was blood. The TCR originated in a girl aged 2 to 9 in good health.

Written as DNA, the CDR3 is TGCGCCAGCAGCTACGAGGCCCCGAACACCGGGGAGCTGTTTTTT. Protein sequence: CASSYEAPNTGELFF. The gene calls are TRBV4-1 and TRBJ2-2, with no clear D. The CDR3 loop spans 15 amino acids. V was cut by 5 bases and J by 0 bases, with 10 bases left in between. CDR1 is MGHRA and CDR2 is YSYEKL in the germline V gene.